Listed below are T cell receptor beta chains from one sample, sequenced in a study of T cell repertoires in cytomegalovirus infection. TCRdb fed the reads into MiXCR, producing one record per CDR3 protein. The sample contains tens of thousands of distinct CDR3 sequences, around 30% of which appear only once. The antigens for these receptors are not known. The specimen comprised CD8+ T cells from cultured PBMCs, sampled from culture after CMV antigen stimulation. The receptors here all came from a human donor in good health (CMV status not recorded). Some clones in this sample may be carry-over from other donors' samples. The CDR3 runs from the conserved cysteine through the conserved F or W. The D gene is left open where the match is weak. The size field is filled for only some rows; it gives once, few, many or a size class.

TRBV2	TRBJ2-3	many	.	CASSEEGDTQYF	TGTGCCAGCAGTGAAGAGGGGGATACGCAGTATTTT
TRBV20-1	TRBJ2-1	medium-sized	.	CSAPYGLGEQFF	TGCAGTGCACCGTACGGCTTGGGTGAGCAGTTCTTC
TRBV27	TRBJ1-1	many	.	CASSLSPGNTEAFF	TGTGCCAGCAGTTTATCCCCAGGGAACACTGAAGCTTTCTTT
TRBV10-3	TRBJ2-1	medium-sized	.	CAISESQAGSYNEQFF	TGTGCCATCAGTGAGTCCCAAGCGGGCTCCTACAATGAGCAGTTCTTC
TRBV10-3	TRBJ2-7	few	.	CAIKEGSDYEQYF	TGTGCCATCAAAGAGGGATCTGACTACGAGCAGTACTTC
TRBV7-2	TRBJ2-7	few	TRBD2	CASSLSGTRYEQYF	TGTGCCAGCAGCTTATCAGGGACTAGGTACGAGCAGTACTTC
TRBV2	TRBJ1-1	.	.	CASPFQRGPTEAFF	TGTGCCAGCCCATTTCAACGTGGGCCCACTGAAGCTTTCTTT
TRBV12-3/TRBV12-4	TRBJ2-3	.	TRBD2	CASDKTGGPSDTQYF	TGTGCCAGCGATAAAACGGGAGGGCCTTCTGATACGCAGTATTTT
TRBV28	TRBJ2-7	many	.	CASSLARGPYEQYF	TGTGCCAGCAGTTTAGCGAGGGGACCCTACGAGCAGTACTTC
TRBV30	TRBJ1-1	few	TRBD1	CAWDRVQVGTEAFF	TGTGCCTGGGACAGGGTTCAGGTTGGGACTGAAGCTTTCTTT
TRBV7-2	TRBJ2-5	few	.	CASSLEVYTPETQYF	TGTGCCAGCAGCTTAGAGGTTTATACCCCGGAGACCCAGTACTTC
TRBV11-2	TRBJ1-3	.	.	CASSLASSGNTIYF	TGTGCCAGCAGCTTGGCAAGCTCTGGAAACACCATATATTTT
TRBV5-6	TRBJ2-4	.	TRBD1	CASSFGTGQNIQYF	TGTGCCAGCAGCTTCGGGACAGGACAAAACATTCAGTACTTC
TRBV9	TRBJ1-1	.	TRBD1	CASSSGTGRDTEAFF	TGTGCCAGCAGCTCAGGGACAGGGAGGGACACTGAAGCTTTCTTT
TRBV7-2	TRBJ2-1	many	.	CASSLAFQLEPYNEQFF	TGTGCCAGCAGCTTAGCGTTTCAACTAGAGCCCTACAATGAGCAGTTCTTC
TRBV11-3	TRBJ1-1	few	TRBD1	CASSLPNRGDTEAFF	TGTGCCAGCAGCCTACCAAACAGGGGTGACACTGAAGCTTTCTTT
TRBV7-2	TRBJ1-2	many	TRBD1	CASSLGGQGWTNYGYTF	TGTGCCAGCAGCTTAGGGGGACAGGGATGGACTAACTATGGCTACACCTTC
TRBV6-5	TRBJ2-1	.	TRBD1	CASSPAGTGLAEQFF	TGTGCCAGCAGCCCTGCCGGGACAGGGCTGGCTGAGCAGTTCTTC
TRBV6-2/TRBV6-3	TRBJ2-7	few	.	CASSYSSFAPPSYEQYF	TGTGCCAGCAGTTACTCGTCGTTCGCCCCGCCTTCCTACGAGCAGTACTTC
TRBV12-3/TRBV12-4	TRBJ2-7	.	TRBD1	CASSLAGTGNDEQYF	TGTGCCAGCAGTCTTGCCGGGACAGGGAACGACGAGCAGTACTTC
TRBV28	TRBJ1-6	.	.	CASSLAGRDCPHF	TGTGCCAGCAGTTTAGCGGGCCGGGACTGCCCCCACTTT
TRBV7-7	TRBJ2-5	.	.	CASSLKDILQETQYF	TGTGCCAGCAGCTTAAAAGACATCCTCCAAGAGACCCAGTACTTC
TRBV20-1	TRBJ2-2	few	.	CSARDPRGGDTGELFF	TGCAGTGCTAGAGACCCCAGGGGGGGGGACACCGGGGAGCTGTTTTTT
TRBV7-9	TRBJ2-3	few	.	CASSWIDTQYF	TGTGCCAGCAGCTGGATAGATACGCAGTATTTT
TRBV27	TRBJ1-4	.	.	CASSSKRVYDEKLFF	TGTGCCAGCAGCTCTAAGAGGGTTTATGATGAAAAACTGTTTTTT
TRBV27	TRBJ2-2	.	.	CASSPRTGNTGELFF	TGTGCCAGCAGTCCTCGGACTGGGAACACCGGGGAGCTGTTTTTT
TRBV25-1	TRBJ1-6	.	.	CASSEWGVLNSPLHF	TGTGCCAGCAGTGAATGGGGGGTCCTTAATTCACCCCTCCACTTT
TRBV2	TRBJ1-2	many	TRBD1	CASSAGTVNYEDYGYTF	TGTGCCAGCAGCGCCGGGACAGTCAACTATGAGGACTATGGCTACACCTTC
TRBV9	TRBJ2-2	.	.	CASSSPVRNRRDTGELFF	TGTGCCAGCAGCTCCCCGGTGAGGAACCGAAGGGACACCGGGGAGCTGTTTTTT
TRBV7-2	TRBJ1-6	many	.	CASSLKTGSNSPLHF	TGTGCCAGCAGCTTGAAAACAGGGAGTAATTCACCCCTCCACTTT
TRBV7-2	TRBJ2-1	many	TRBD2	CASSDNTGRELYNEQFF	TGTGCCAGCAGCGATAATACGGGGCGGGAGTTGTACAATGAGCAGTTCTTC
TRBV7-2	TRBJ2-5	many	.	CASSSHPGEETQYF	TGTGCCAGCAGCTCGCACCCGGGGGAAGAGACCCAGTACTTC
TRBV4-3	TRBJ1-2	few	TRBD1	CASSQRQGAVDRYGYTF	TGCGCCAGCAGCCAACGACAGGGGGCAGTCGACCGCTATGGCTACACCTTC
TRBV29-1	TRBJ2-2	.	TRBD2	CSAASGAYTGELFF	TGCAGCGCGGCTAGCGGGGCCTACACCGGGGAGCTGTTTTTT
TRBV12-3/TRBV12-4	TRBJ1-2	many	.	CASSFGGAKGYTF	TGTGCCAGCAGTTTCGGGGGGGCAAAGGGCTACACCTTC
TRBV7-2	TRBJ2-5	many	TRBD2	CASSSRTSGEETQYF	TGTGCCAGCAGCTCCCGGACTAGCGGGGAAGAGACCCAGTACTTC
TRBV6-4	TRBJ2-1	many	.	CASGTGSSSYNEQFF	TGTGCCAGCGGAACAGGGTCCAGCTCCTACAATGAGCAGTTCTTC
TRBV7-9	TRBJ2-1	few	.	CASSGEQFF	TGTGCCAGCTCTGGGGAGCAGTTCTTC
TRBV2	TRBJ2-7	.	.	CASRYRIYEQYF	TGTGCCAGCCGATACAGGATCTACGAGCAGTACTTC
TRBV6-6	TRBJ2-7	once	.	CASSYKDYEQYF	TGTGCCAGCAGTTACAAGGACTACGAGCAGTACTTC
TRBV7-4	TRBJ1-5	.	.	CASSDTGPNQPQHF	TGTGCCAGCAGCGATACAGGGCCCAATCAGCCCCAGCATTTT
TRBV5-1	TRBJ2-1	.	.	CASSLVINEQFF	TGCGCCAGCAGCTTGGTTATCAATGAGCAGTTCTTC
TRBV11-2	TRBJ2-5	.	.	CASSFQETQYF	TGTGCCAGCAGCTTCCAAGAGACCCAGTACTTC
TRBV28	TRBJ2-4	.	TRBD1	CASSGTTGLAKNIQYF	TGTGCCAGCAGTGGCACGACAGGGCTAGCCAAAAACATTCAGTACTTC
TRBV7-2	TRBJ1-3	many	.	CASSPTGTGNTIYF	TGTGCCAGCAGCCCTACAGGGACTGGAAACACCATATATTTT